The clone carrying this T cell receptor (beta chain) is a singleton in its sample. Its specificity is unknown. V lost 3 bases to trimming and J lost 10 bases, with 11 bases between them. Germline assignment: CDR1 SGHDT and CDR2 YYEEEE. This CDR3 contains 12 residues. These data are taken from a study of shared clonotypes between healthy human individuals. Findings of the study overall: On the whole, naive subsets had larger estimated richness than memory subsets had. Non-shared clonotypes had lower generation probabilities than clonotypes shared by all four sorted-subset donors.

Per the original methods: Filtering differed because ImmunoSEQ produced junction-only sequences that carried no quality scores. Clones were sequenced by immunoSEQ multiplex PCR, and TCRdb holds only the in-frame ones, with some missing. V, J and clone size reflect that table, while D and trimming were determined from the DNA. The sample lists around 1.4 million clones, 98% occurring once. Healthy adults negative for HIV, lacking recent acute infections or vaccinations, served as donors. The rearrangement links TRBV5-6 to TRBJ2-4; the D gene is possibly TRBD1 (6 bases). The clonotype originates from a young man in good health. Material for sequencing was naive CD4+ T cells sorted from blood. The subset is: CD45RA+ positively selected. The CDR3 loop reads CASSYTRGIQYF. As DNA, the CDR3 is TGTGCCAGCAGCTACACCAGGGGTATTCAGTACTTC.